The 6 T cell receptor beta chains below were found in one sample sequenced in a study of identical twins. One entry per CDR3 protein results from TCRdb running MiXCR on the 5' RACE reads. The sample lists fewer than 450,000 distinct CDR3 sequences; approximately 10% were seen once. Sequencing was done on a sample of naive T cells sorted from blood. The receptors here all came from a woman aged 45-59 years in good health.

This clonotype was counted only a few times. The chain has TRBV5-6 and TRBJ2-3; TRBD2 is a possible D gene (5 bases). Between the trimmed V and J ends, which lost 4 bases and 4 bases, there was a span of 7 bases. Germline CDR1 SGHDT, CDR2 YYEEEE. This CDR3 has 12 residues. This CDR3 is CASSNSADTQYF. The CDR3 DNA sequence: TGTGCCAGCAGCAATAGCGCAGATACGCAGTATTTT.

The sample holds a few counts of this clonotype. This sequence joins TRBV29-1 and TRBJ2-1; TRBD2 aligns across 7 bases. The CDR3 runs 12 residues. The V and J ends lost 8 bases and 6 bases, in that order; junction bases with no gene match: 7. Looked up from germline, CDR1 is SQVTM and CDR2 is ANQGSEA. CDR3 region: CSSTGGLNEQFF. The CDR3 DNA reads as TGCAGCAGTACGGGAGGACTCAATGAGCAGTTCTTC.

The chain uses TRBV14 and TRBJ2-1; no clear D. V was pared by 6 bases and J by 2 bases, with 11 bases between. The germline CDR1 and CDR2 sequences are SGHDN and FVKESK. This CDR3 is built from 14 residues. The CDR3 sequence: CASSPLGTYNEQFF. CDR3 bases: TGTGCCAGCAGTCCCCTCGGCACCTACAATGAGCAGTTCTTC.

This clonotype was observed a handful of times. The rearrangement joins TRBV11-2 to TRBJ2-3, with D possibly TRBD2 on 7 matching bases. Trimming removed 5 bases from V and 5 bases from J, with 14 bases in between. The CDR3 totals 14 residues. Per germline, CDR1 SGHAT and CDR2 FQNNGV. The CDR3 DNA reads TGTGCCAGCAGCGTTGAGAGGGGGGGAGATACGCAGTATTTT. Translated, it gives CASSVERGGDTQYF.

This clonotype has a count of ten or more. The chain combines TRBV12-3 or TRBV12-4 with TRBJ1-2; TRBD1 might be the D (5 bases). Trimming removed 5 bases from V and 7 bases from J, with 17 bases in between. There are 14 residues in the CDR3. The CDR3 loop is CASSPRPGDRGYTF. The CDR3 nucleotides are TGTGCCAGCAGTCCACGTCCGGGGGATCGTGGCTACACCTTC.

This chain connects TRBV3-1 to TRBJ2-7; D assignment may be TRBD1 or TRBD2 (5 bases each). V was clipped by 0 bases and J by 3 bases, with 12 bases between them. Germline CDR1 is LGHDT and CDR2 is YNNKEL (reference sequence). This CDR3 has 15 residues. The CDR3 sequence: CASSQEGTTNYEQYF. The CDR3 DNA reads TGTGCCAGCAGCCAAGAGGGGACGACTAACTACGAGCAGTACTTC.